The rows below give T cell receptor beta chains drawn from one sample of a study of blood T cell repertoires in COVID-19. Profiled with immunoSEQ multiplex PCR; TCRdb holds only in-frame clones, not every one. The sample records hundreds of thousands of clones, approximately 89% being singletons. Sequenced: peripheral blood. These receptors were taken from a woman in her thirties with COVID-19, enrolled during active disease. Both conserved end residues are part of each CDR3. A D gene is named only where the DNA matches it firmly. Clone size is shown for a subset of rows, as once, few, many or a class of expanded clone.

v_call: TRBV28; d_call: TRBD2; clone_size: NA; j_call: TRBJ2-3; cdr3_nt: TGTGCCACCTCTAGCGGGGGGGTGACAGATACGCAGTATTTT; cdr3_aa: CATSSGGVTDTQYF
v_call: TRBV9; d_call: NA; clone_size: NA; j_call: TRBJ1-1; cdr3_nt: TGTGCCAGCAGCGCCACAAAGGGGGCTGAAGCTTTCTTT; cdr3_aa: CASSATKGAEAFF
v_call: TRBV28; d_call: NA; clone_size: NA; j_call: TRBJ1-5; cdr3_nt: TGTGCCAGCAGACGACAGACCAATAGCAATCAGCCCCAGCATTTT; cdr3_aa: CASRRQTNSNQPQHF
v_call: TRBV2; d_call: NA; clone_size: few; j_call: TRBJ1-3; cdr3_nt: TGTGCCAGCAGCAAGAGCTCTGGAAACACCATATATTTT; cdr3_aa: CASSKSSGNTIYF
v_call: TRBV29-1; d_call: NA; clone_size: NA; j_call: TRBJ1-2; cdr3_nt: TGCAGCGTTGAAACAACGGGAAACGCCTATGGCTACACCTTC; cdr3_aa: CSVETTGNAYGYTF
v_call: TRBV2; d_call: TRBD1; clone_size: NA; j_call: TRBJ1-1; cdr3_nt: TGTGCCAGCAGTGGCAGGGGGCTGAACACTGAAGCTTTCTTT; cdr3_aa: CASSGRGLNTEAFF
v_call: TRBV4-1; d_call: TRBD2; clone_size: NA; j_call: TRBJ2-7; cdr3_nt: TGCGCCAGCAGCCAGGGACTAGCGGGGATGTACTACGAGCAGTACTTC; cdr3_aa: CASSQGLAGMYYEQYF
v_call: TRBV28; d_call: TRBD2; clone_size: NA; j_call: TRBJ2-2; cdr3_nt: TGTGCCAGCCGCGGGGGGAACACCGGGGAGCTGTTTTTT; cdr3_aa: CASRGGNTGELFF
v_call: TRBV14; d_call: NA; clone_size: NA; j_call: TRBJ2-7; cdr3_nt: TGTGCCAGCAGCCAGGGGCTCTACGAGCAGTACTTC; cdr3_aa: CASSQGLYEQYF
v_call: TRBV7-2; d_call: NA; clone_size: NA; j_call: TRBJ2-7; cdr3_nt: TGTGCCAGCAGCTTAGGGGCGGGGGCGAACTACGAGCAGTACTTC; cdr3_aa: CASSLGAGANYEQYF
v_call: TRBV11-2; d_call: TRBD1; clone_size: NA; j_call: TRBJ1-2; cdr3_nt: TGTGCCAGCAGGCTTACAGGGGACCTTAACTATGGCTACACCTTC; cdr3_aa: CASRLTGDLNYGYTF
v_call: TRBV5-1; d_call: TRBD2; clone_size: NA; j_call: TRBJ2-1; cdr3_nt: TGCGCCAGCAGCCAACTAGCGGGGGGTACCAATGAGCAGTTCTTC; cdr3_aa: CASSQLAGGTNEQFF
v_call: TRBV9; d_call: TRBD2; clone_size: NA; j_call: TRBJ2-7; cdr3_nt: TGTGCCAGCAGCGTAGGAGCGGGGGGGGATTACGAGCAGTACTTC; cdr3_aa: CASSVGAGGDYEQYF
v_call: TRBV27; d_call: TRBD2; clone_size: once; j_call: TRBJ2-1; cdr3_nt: TGTGCCAGCAGCTGGGCCCTGATAAGCGGGGCTGAGCAGTTCTTC; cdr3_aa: CASSWALISGAEQFF
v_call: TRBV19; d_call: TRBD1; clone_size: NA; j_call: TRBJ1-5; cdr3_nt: TGTGCCAGTAGCATAACAGGGGGCGGGCCCCCCAATCAGCCCCAGCATTTT; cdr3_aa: CASSITGGGPPNQPQHF
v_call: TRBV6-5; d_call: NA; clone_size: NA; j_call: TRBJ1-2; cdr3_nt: TGTGCCAGCAGTTCGCAGGGGACCGGTAACTATGGCTACACCTTC; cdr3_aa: CASSSQGTGNYGYTF
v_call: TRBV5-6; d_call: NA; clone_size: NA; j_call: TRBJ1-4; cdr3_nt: TGTGCCAGCAGCTTGATCAGGGAAACTAATGAAAAACTGTTTTTT; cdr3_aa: CASSLIRETNEKLFF
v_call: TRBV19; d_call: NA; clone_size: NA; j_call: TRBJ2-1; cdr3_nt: TGTGCCAGTAGTTACCCGGGGGCCTACAATGAGCAGTTCTTC; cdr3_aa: CASSYPGAYNEQFF
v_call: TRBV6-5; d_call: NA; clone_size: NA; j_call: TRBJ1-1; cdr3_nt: TGTGCCAGCTTAAAAGAGTTTCCGAACACTGAAGCTTTCTTT; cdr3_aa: CASLKEFPNTEAFF
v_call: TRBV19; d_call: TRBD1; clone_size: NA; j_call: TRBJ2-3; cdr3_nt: TGTGCCAGTACTCCCGGGACAGGGGCCGGGAATACGCAGTATTTT; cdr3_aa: CASTPGTGAGNTQYF
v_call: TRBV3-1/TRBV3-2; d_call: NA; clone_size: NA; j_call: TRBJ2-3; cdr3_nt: TGTGCCAGCAGCCACGATTGGGGCGTATCAGATACGCAGTATTTT; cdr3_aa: CASSHDWGVSDTQYF
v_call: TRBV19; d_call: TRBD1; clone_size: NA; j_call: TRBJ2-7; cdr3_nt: TGTGCCAGTAGTATAGGGCAGGGGGCCTACGAGCAGTACTTC; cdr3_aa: CASSIGQGAYEQYF
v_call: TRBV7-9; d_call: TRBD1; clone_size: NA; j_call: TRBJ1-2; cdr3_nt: TGTGCCAGCAGCTTGCCAGAACAGGGGACCTATGGCTACACCTTC; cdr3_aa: CASSLPEQGTYGYTF
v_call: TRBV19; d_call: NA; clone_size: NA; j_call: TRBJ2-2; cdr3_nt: TGTGCCAGTAGTATAGTATTGGGGCAGGACAACACCGGGGAGCTGTTTTTT; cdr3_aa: CASSIVLGQDNTGELFF
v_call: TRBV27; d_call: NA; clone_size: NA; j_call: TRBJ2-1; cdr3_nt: TGTGCCAGCAGCCCCGGGGGGCCCTACAATGAGAAGCAGTTCTTC; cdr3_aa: CASSPGGPYNEKQFF
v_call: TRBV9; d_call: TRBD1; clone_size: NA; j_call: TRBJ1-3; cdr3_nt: TGTGCCAGCAGCGCGGGCAGGGGGTACGGAAACACCATATATTTT; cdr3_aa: CASSAGRGYGNTIYF
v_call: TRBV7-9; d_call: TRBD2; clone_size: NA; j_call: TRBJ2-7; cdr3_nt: TGTGCCAGCAGCTACGGGACTAACGAGCAGTACTTC; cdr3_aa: CASSYGTNEQYF
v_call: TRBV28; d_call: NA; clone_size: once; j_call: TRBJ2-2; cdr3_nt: TGTGCCAGCAGCCCGAGGGGAGGCTCCGGGGAGCTGTTTTTT; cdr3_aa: CASSPRGGSGELFF
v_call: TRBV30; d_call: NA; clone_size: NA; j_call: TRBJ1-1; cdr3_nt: TGTGCCTGTGGGCCCCACACTGAAGCTTTCTTT; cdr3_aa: CACGPHTEAFF
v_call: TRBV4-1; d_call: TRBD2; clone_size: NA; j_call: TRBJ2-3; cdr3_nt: TGCGCCAGCAGCCAAGATCGCGGACTAGGCGACACAGATACGCAGTATTTT; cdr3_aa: CASSQDRGLGDTDTQYF
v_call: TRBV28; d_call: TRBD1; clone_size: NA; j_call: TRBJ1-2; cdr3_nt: TGTGCCAGCAAGGGGGCTGGGAACTATGGCTACACCTTC; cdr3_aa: CASKGAGNYGYTF
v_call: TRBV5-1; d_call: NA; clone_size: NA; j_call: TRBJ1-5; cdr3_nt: TGCGCCAGCAGCCTGGAGGGGGGGATACAGCCCCAGCATTTT; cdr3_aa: CASSLEGGIQPQHF
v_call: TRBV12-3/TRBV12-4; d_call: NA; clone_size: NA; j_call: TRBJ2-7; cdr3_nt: TGTGCCAGCGTCACGCGGCCCTCCTACGAGCAGTACTTC; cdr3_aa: CASVTRPSYEQYF
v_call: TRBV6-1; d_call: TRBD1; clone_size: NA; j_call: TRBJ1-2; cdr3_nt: TGTGCCAGCAGTGAACGGACAGGCTATGGCTACACCTTC; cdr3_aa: CASSERTGYGYTF
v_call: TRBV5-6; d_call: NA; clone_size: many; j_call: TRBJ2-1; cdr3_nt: TGTGCCAGCAGCTTGGGGCCCTACAATGAGCAGTTCTTC; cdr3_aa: CASSLGPYNEQFF
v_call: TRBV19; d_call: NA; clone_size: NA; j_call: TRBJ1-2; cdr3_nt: TGTGCCAGTACGGCAGGTTATGGCTACACCTTC; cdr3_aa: CASTAGYGYTF
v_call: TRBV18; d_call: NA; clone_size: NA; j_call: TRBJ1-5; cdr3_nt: TGTGCCAGCTCACCACAACAGGGCGACAATCAGCCCCAGCATTTT; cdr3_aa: CASSPQQGDNQPQHF
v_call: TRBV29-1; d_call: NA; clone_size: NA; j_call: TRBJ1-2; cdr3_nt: TGCAGCGTTTCAGTTAACTATGGCTACACCTTC; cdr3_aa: CSVSVNYGYTF
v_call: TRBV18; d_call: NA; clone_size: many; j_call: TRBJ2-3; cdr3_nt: TGTGCCAGCTCACTCATCAGGGGAGATACGCAGTATTTT; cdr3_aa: CASSLIRGDTQYF
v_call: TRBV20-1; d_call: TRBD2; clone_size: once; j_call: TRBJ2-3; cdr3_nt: TGCAGTGCTACTGACAGGCTAGCGGGGGGCACAGATACGCAGTATTTT; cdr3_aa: CSATDRLAGGTDTQYF
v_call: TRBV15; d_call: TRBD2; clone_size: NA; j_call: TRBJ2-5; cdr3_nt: TGTGCCACCAGCAGGGTGACTAGCGCCCAGGGGACCCAGTACTTC; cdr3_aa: CATSRVTSAQGTQYF
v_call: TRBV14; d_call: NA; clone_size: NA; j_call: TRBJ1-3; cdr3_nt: TGTGCCAGCAGCCAAGGACTTCTCGCGGGAAACACCATATATTTT; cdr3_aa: CASSQGLLAGNTIYF
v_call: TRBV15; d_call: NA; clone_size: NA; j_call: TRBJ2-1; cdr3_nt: TGTGCCACCAGCAGAGGGGGGCGGGGGACCCAGGATGAGCAGTTCTTC; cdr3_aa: CATSRGGRGTQDEQFF
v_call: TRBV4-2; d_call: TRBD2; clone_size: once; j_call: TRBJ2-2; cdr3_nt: TGTGCCAGCAGCGTCTTCGGGGGGGCCTCCCCCGGGGAGCTGTTTTTT; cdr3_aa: CASSVFGGASPGELFF
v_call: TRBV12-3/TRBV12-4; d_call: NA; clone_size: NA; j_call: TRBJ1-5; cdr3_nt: TGTGCCAGCTCCGATCGGTCTAATCAGCCCCAGCATTTT; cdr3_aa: CASSDRSNQPQHF
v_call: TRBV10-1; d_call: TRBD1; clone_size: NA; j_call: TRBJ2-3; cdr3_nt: TGCGCCAGCAGTAGGTCGCGGACAGGGGCAGATACGCAGTATTTT; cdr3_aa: CASSRSRTGADTQYF
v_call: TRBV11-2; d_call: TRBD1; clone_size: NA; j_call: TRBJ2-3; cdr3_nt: TGTGCCAGCAGCCCCCTTCCGGACAGGGGCCTCTTGGGCACAGATACGCAGTATTTT; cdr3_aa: CASSPLPDRGLLGTDTQYF
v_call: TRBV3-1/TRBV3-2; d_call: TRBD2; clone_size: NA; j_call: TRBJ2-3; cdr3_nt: TGTGCCAGCAGCAACCTTGAGCGGGGGGACGGGGGGCCAACACCTTTT; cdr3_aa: CASSNLERGDGGPTPF
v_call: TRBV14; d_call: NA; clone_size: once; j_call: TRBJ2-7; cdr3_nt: TGTGCCAGCAGCCAAGCCTCCGGGGCCTACGAGCAGTACTTC; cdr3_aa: CASSQASGAYEQYF
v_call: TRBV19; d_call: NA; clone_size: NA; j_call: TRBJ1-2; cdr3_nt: TGTGCCAGTAGTATTGGAGCGCGGCCCCCTAACTATGGCTACACCTTC; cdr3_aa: CASSIGARPPNYGYTF
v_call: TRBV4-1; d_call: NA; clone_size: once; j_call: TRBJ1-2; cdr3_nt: TGCGCCAGCAGCCAAGGGGGGCTACCCAGAGCTAACTATGGCTACACCTTC; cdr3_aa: CASSQGGLPRANYGYTF
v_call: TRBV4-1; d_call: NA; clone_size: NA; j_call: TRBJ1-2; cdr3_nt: TGCGCCAGCAGCCAAGCCACAGGAACGGTTTATGGCTACACCTTC; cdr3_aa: CASSQATGTVYGYTF
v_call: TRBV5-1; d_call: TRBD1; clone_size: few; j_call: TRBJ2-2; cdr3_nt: TGCGCCAGCAGCTGGGACCTACAGGGGACCGGGGAGCTGTTTTTT; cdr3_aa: CASSWDLQGTGELFF
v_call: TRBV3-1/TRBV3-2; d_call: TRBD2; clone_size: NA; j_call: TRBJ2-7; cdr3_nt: TGTGCCAGCAGCCCGAATAGCGGGGGGGCCAGCGAGCAGTACTTC; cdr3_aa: CASSPNSGGASEQYF
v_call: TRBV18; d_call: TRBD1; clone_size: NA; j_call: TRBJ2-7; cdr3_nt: TGTGCCAGCTCACCCCAAGAAAGGACAGGGATCTACGAGCAGTACTTC; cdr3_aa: CASSPQERTGIYEQYF